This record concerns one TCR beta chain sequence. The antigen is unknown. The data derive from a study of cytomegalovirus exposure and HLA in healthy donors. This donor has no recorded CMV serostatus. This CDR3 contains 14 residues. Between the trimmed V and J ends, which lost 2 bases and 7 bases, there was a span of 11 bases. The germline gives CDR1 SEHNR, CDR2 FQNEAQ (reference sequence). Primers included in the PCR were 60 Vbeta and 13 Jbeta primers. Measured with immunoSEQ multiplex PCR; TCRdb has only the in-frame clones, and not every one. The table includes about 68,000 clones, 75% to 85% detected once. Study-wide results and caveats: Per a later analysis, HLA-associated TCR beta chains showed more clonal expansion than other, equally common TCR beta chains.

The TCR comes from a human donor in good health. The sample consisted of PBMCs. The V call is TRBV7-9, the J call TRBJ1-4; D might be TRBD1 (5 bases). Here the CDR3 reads CASSLFGGGEKLFF. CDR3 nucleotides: TGTGCCAGCAGCTTATTCGGCGGGGGTGAAAAACTGTTTTTT.